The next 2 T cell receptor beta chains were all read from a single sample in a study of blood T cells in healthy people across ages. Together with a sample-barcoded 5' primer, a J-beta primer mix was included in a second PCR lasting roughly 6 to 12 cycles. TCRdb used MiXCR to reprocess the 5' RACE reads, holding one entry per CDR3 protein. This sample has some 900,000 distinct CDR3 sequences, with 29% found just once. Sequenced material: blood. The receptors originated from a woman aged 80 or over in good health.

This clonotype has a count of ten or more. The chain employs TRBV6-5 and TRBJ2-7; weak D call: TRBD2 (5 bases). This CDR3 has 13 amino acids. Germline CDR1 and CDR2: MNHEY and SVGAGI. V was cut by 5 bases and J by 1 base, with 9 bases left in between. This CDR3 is CASSLGESYEQYF. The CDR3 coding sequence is TGTGCCAGCAGTCTCGGGGAATCCTACGAGCAGTACTTC.

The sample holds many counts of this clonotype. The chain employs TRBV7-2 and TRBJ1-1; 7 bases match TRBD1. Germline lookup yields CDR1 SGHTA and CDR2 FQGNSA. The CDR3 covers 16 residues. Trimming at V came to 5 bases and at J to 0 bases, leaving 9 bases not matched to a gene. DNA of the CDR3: TGTGCCAGCAGCCGCAGGGGGTCTCAGATGAACACTGAAGCTTTCTTT. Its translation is CASSRRGSQMNTEAFF.